This T cell receptor (beta chain) stems from a study of tumor-infiltrating lymphocytes in primary liver carcinoma. Whole-study context: Roughly 3.5 to 7.13 million productive TCRbeta reads came from each sample, comparable across tissue types. Findings and caveats of the study: Between tumor regions, pairs overlapped more than tumor-adjacent and tumor-blood pairs did. The top-250-clone fraction was significantly higher in tumors than in blood (p = 0.039).

Of note for this clonotype: Its specificity is unknown.

Using a constant-region primer together with ProtoScript II reverse transcriptase, TCR beta cDNA was made from around 500 ng of total RNA. Sequencing libraries for TCR beta derived from three nested multiplex PCR rounds that used slightly modified ARM-PCR. Two initial PCR rounds of around 10 cycles each paired TRBV1-TRBV30 forward primers with a C-beta reverse primer. TCRdb analysed the multiplex PCR reads with MiXCR anew, one entry per CDR3 protein. The table lists about 320,000 distinct CDR3 sequences, around three fifths of them singletons. In addition to blood RNA drawn from unsorted whole blood, germline DNA was extracted. In germline, CDR1 is SGHAT, CDR2 FQNNGV. Trimming took 5 bases from V and 6 from J, leaving 17 bases between them. The CDR3 is 14 amino acids.

The sequenced sample was peripheral blood. The receptor was derived from a woman aged 25 to 39 with primary liver carcinoma and hepatitis B virus infection. The rearrangement uses TRBV11-2 and TRBJ2-7; no clear D gene. The CDR3 is CASSLRSAGREQYF. The CDR3, as DNA: TGTGCCAGCAGCCTCCGCTCCGCCGGGCGCGAGCAGTACTTC. Looking up the rest from reference TRBV11-2 and TRBJ2-7 gives the full variable domain: EAGVAQSPRYKIIEKRQSVAFWCNPISGHATLYWYQQILGQGPKLLIQFQNNGVVDDSQLPKDRFSAERLKGVDSTLKIQPAKLEDSAVYLCASSLRSAGREQYFGPGTRLTVT.